This T cell receptor (beta chain) was identified during a study of human T cells and chemical hapten exposure. Overall study: All through the approximately 25-week study, the scalp of each patient received diphenylcyclopropenone doses weekly. The patients, most of them female, presented with alopecia areata, totalis or universalis.

TCRdb itself ran the RACE reads through MiXCR, one entry per CDR3 protein. The sample carries 89,000 or so distinct CDR3 sequences, around 6.7% recorded once. Time point given: patch test 2, 6 weeks after DPC sensitization. Regarding treatment: therapeutic diphenylcyclopropenone sensitization with weekly scalp DPC. Prior to each patch test being applied, blood was drawn. This clonotype showed up many times. There are 15 residues in the CDR3. Germline lookup yields CDR1 SNHLY and CDR2 FYNNEI. V was clipped by 7 bases and J by 1 base, with 16 bases between them. This sequence originates from a woman aged 25 to 45 with alopecia areata. Some clones in this sample may be carry-over from other donors' samples. The sample here was whole blood, taken in connection with sensitization to the hapten diphenylcyclopropenone (DPC). This chain links TRBV2 with TRBJ1-1; maybe TRBD1 (5 bases). The CDR3 spells CASIRVGGRNTEAFF. For the CDR3, the DNA is TGTGCCAGCATCCGGGTGGGGGGGAGGAACACTGAAGCTTTCTTT.